The 10 T cell receptor beta chains below all came from one sample that was sequenced in a study of T cell changes during pregnancy in multiple sclerosis. Repertoires were generated with immunoSEQ multiplex PCR, while TCRdb's copy carries only in-frame clones and drops some. The data contain roughly 110,000 clones, about 89% of them seen just once; the ten biggest clones take up approximately 1.5%. The starting material was peripheral blood, obtained before pregnancy. The source of these receptors is a female donor with multiple sclerosis, enrolled in a pregnancy study.

The chain uses TRBV5-4 and TRBJ2-5, with unresolved D. Looked up from germline, CDR1 is SGHNT and CDR2 is YYREEE (reference sequence). Trimming took 1 base from V and 0 from J, leaving 13 bases between them. The CDR3 length is 16 residues. The chain's CDR3 is CASSLSGLPYQETQYF. The DNA of the CDR3 is TGTGCCAGCAGCTTGTCAGGCCTACCCTACCAAGAGACCCAGTACTTC.

On this clone: This CDR3 is also generated by other DNA sequences in the sample. The chain uses TRBV23-1 and TRBJ1-2, with 8 bases identical to TRBD1. TRBV23-1 is given ORF status, its function remaining uncertain. The CDR3 sequence is 15 residues long. With V trimmed by 4 bases and J by 6 bases, 10 bases remained unmatched. CDR3 DNA: TGCGCCAGCAGTCTGGTCTTAGGACAGGGCAATGGCTACACCTTC. This translates into CASSLVLGQGNGYTF.

The rearrangement links TRBV5-5 to TRBJ1-1; no clear D. CDR1 SGHKS and CDR2 YYEKEE come from the germline V gene (reference sequence). V was trimmed by 3 bases and J by 10 bases, leaving 22 bases between them. This CDR3 region has 15 residues. As DNA, the CDR3 is TGTGCCAGCAGCTACCTCCTACACGGGTTTACCGGAGCTTTCTTT. This gives the protein CASSYLLHGFTGAFF.

The genes are TRBV6-5 and TRBJ2-3, with TRBD2 as a possible D gene (6 bases). The germline V gene encodes CDR1 MNHEY and CDR2 SVGAGI. This CDR3 is built from 14 residues. With 6 bases removed from V and 0 bases from J, the gap between germline ends came to 10 bases. The CDR3 is CASRLAGSTDTQYF. The CDR3 coding sequence is TGTGCCAGCAGACTAGCAGGGAGCACAGATACGCAGTATTTT.

The chain couples TRBV29-1 to TRBJ1-3; 7 positions agree with TRBD1. With 7 bases clipped from V and 3 bases from J, the junction kept 24 bases outside the gene matches. This CDR3 region has 19 residues. In germline, CDR1 is SQVTM, CDR2 ANQGSEA. The CDR3 here is CSARRVRLTQDRIGNTIYF. DNA for the CDR3: TGCAGCGCCCGGAGAGTACGCCTTACCCAGGACAGGATTGGAAACACCATATATTTT.

This sequence joins TRBV6-5 and TRBJ2-5; perhaps TRBD2 as D (7 bases). Trimming left V 6 bases short and J 5 bases short, with 19 bases between. CDR3 length: 15 residues. The germline CDR1 and CDR2 sequences are MNHEY and SVGAGI. CDR3 protein: CASSWGGGRGETQYF. The DNA of the CDR3 is TGTGCCAGCAGCTGGGGAGGGGGGCGAGGGGAGACCCAGTACTTC.

The V and J genes are TRBV30 and TRBJ2-6; 7 bases are shared with TRBD1. The CDR3 has 17 residues. Germline V lookup: CDR1 GTSNPN, CDR2 SVGIG (reference sequence). With 0 bases clipped from V and 2 bases from J, the junction kept 7 bases outside the gene matches. For the CDR3, the DNA is TGTGCCTGGAGTGTAGGGTGGCAGGGGGCTGGGGCCAACGTCCTGACTTTC. Residues: CAWSVGWQGAGANVLTF.

The chain is built from TRBV5-1 and TRBJ2-7; no clear D gene. Trimming took off 4 bases at V and 2 bases at J, with 7 bases between the two ends. Germline V gene lookup returns CDR1 SGHRS and CDR2 YFSETQ. The CDR3 has 12 amino acids. The CDR3 region has the DNA TGCGCCAGCAGCCAGGATACCTACGAGCAGTACTTC. This encodes CASSQDTYEQYF. The variable domain in full, completed from reference TRBV5-1 and TRBJ2-7, reads KAGVTQTPRYLIKTRGQQVTLSCSPISGHRSVSWYQQTPGQGLQFLFEYFSETQRNKGNFPGRFSGRQFSNSRSEMNVSTLELGDSALYLCASSQDTYEQYFGPGTRLTVT.

This sequence joins TRBV29-1 and TRBJ2-5; TRBD1 agrees at 8 bases. Germline CDR1 and CDR2: SQVTM and ANQGSEA. The V segment lost 2 bases and the J segment 5 bases; nucleotides outside the gene matches: 4. This CDR3 is 13 amino acids long. The DNA of the CDR3 is TGCAGCGTTGAACAGGACAGGGTCGAGACCCAGTACTTC. It specifies CSVEQDRVETQYF.

The rearrangement uses TRBV11-1 and TRBJ2-1; the match to TRBD2 covers 11 bases. The J segment lost 2 bases and the V segment lost 5 bases, leaving 8 bases of the junction unmatched. The CDR3 is 17 amino acids. Germline V gene sequence: CDR1 SGHAT, CDR2 FQDESV (reference sequence). Here the CDR3 DNA reads TGTGCCAGCAGCGCCAGACTAGCGGGGACGACCTACAATGAGCAGTTCTTC. Encoded protein: CASSARLAGTTYNEQFF.